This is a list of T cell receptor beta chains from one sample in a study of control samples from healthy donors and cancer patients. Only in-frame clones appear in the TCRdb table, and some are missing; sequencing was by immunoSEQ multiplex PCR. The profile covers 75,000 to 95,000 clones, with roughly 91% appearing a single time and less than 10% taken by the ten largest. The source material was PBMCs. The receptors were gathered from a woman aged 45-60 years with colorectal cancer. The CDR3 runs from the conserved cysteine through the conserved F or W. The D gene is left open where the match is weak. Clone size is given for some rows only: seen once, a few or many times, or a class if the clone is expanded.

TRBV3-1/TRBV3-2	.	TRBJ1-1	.	CASSQTGGGEAFF	TGTGCCAGCAGCCAGACAGGAGGCGGTGAAGCTTTCTTT
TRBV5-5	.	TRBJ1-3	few	CASSFKQANSGNTIYF	TGTGCCAGCAGCTTTAAACAGGCGAACTCTGGAAACACCATATATTTT
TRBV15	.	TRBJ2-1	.	CATTGAGRFEQFF	TGTGCCACCACCGGCGCAGGGAGATTTGAGCAGTTCTTC
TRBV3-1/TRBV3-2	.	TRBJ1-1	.	CASSQGQGVMGTEAFF	TGTGCCAGCAGCCAGGGCCAGGGCGTAATGGGCACTGAAGCTTTCTTT
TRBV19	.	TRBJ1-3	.	CASSLPRGDGNTIYF	TGTGCCAGTAGTTTACCCCGCGGGGATGGAAACACCATATATTTT
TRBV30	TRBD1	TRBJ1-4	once	CAWQTGNGGYYNEKLFF	TGTGCCTGGCAGACAGGGAATGGGGGATACTATAATGAAAAACTGTTTTTT
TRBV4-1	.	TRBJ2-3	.	CASSQGQGVPDTQYF	TGCGCCAGCAGCCAAGGGCAGGGCGTCCCAGATACGCAGTATTTT
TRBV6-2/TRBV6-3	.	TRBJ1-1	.	CASSPLRNTEAFF	TGTGCCAGCAGTCCGCTGAGGAACACTGAAGCTTTCTTT
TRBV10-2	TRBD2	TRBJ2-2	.	CASRLAGGLDTGELFF	TGCGCCAGCAGGCTAGCGGGGGGGCTTGACACCGGGGAGCTGTTTTTT
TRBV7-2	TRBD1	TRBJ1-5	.	CASSPAGTGGVFSNQPQHF	TGTGCCAGCAGTCCGGCCGGGACAGGGGGCGTATTTAGCAATCAGCCCCAGCATTTT
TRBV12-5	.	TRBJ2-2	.	CASGFLWGNTGELFF	TGTGCTAGTGGTTTTTTGTGGGGGAACACCGGGGAGCTGTTTTTT
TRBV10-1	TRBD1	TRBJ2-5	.	CASSEPGQGGETQYF	TGCGCCAGCAGTGAGCCGGGACAGGGAGGAGAGACCCAGTACTTC
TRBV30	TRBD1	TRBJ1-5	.	CACTGEYSNQPQHF	TGTGCCTGTACAGGGGAGTATAGCAATCAGCCCCAGCATTTT
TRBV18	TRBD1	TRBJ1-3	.	CASSPPGTGGSGNTIYF	TGTGCCAGCTCACCGCCCGGGACAGGGGGCTCCGGAAACACCATATATTTT
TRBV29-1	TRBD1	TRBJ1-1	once	CSVAGQGGTEAFF	TGCAGCGTTGCGGGACAGGGAGGCACTGAAGCTTTCTTT
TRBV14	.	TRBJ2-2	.	CASSPLKDRNTGELFF	TGTGCCAGCAGCCCCCTCAAGGACAGGAACACCGGGGAGCTGTTTTTT
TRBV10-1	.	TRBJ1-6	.	CASSGQYNSPLHF	TGCGCCAGCAGTGGTCAGTATAATTCACCCCTCCACTTT
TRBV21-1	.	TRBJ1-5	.	CASPSPGLKTDQPQHF	TGTGCCAGCCCCAGTCCGGGACTCAAAACGGATCAGCCTCAGCATTTT
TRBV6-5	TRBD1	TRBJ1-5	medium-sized	CASSLGQGGNQPQHF	TGTGCCAGCAGCCTGGGACAGGGTGGTAATCAGCCCCAGCATTTT
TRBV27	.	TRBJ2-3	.	CASNRQGTDTQYF	TGTGCCAGCAACCGACAGGGCACAGATACGCAGTATTTT
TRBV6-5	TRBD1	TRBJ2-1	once	CASTTGVMSYNEQFF	TGTGCCAGCACTACAGGGGTTATGTCCTACAATGAGCAGTTCTTC
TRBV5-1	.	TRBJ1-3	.	CASRPQGTGNTIYF	TGCGCCAGCCGACCCCAGGGGACTGGAAACACCATATATTTT
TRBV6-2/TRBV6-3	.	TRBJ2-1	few	CASSYSFYGRTYNEQFF	TGTGCCAGCAGTTACTCTTTTTACGGTCGCACCTACAATGAGCAGTTCTTC
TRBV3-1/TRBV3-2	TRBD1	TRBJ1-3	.	CASSQASSTGRGNTIYF	TGTGCCAGCAGCCAAGCCTCCTCGACAGGGAGAGGAAACACCATATATTTT
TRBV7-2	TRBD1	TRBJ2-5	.	CASSSRTGEETQYF	TGTGCCAGCAGCTCCAGGACAGGGGAAGAGACCCAGTACTTC
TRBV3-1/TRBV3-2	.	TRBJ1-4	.	CASSQDREKLFF	TGTGCCAGCAGCCAAGACAGAGAAAAACTGTTTTTT
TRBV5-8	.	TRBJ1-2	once	CASSRGVGQYYGYTF	TGTGCCAGCAGCCGCGGGGTAGGACAGTATTATGGCTACACCTTC
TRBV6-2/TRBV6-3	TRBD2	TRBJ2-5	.	CASSVHRGGVETQYF	TGTGCCAGCAGTGTCCACCGCGGGGGGGTGGAGACCCAGTACTTC
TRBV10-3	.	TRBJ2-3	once	CAISPGTEARDTQYF	TGTGCCATCAGTCCCGGGACCGAGGCTCGGGATACGCAGTATTTT
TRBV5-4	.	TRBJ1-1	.	CASSLQGSTEAFF	TGTGCCAGCAGCTTACAGGGTTCCACTGAAGCTTTCTTT
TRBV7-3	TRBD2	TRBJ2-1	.	CASSPGGYNEQFF	TGTGCCAGCAGCCCCGGGGGGTACAATGAGCAGTTCTTC
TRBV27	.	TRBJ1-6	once	CASGTAYNSPLHF	TGTGCCAGCGGCACAGCCTATAATTCACCCCTCCACTTT
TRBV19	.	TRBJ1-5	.	CASREPYTRGQPQHF	TGTGCCAGTAGGGAACCATACACCCGGGGTCAGCCCCAGCATTTT
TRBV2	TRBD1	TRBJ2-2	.	CASSLQGDTGELFF	TGTGCCAGCAGCCTACAGGGGGACACCGGGGAGCTGTTTTTT
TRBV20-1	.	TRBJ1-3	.	CSASEGTGSGNTIYF	TGCAGTGCTAGTGAGGGCACTGGCTCTGGAAACACCATATATTTT
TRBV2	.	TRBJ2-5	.	CASSDPHGETQYF	TGTGCCAGCAGTGACCCGCACGGTGAGACCCAGTACTTC
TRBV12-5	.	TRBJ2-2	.	CASGLEFTGELFF	TGTGCTAGTGGTTTGGAGTTCACCGGGGAGCTGTTTTTT
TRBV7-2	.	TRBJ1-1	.	CASRNGQLGDTEAFF	TGTGCCAGCAGGAACGGACAGCTGGGGGACACTGAAGCTTTCTTT
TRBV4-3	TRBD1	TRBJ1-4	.	CASSQGQGATNEKLFF	TGCGCCAGCAGCCAGGGACAGGGGGCAACTAATGAAAAACTGTTTTTT
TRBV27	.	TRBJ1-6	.	CASSQGTVYNSPLHF	TGTGCCAGCAGCCAGGGGACGGTCTATAATTCACCCCTCCACTTT